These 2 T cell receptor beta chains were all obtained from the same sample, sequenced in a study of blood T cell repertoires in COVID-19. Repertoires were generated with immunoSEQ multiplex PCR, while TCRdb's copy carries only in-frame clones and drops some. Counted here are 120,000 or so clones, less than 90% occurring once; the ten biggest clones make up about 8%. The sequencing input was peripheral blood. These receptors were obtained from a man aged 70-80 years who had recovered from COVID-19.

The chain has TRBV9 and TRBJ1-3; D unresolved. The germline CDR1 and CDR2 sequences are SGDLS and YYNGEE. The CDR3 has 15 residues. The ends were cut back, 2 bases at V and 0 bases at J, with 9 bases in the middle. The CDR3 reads CASSVRGVSGNTIYF. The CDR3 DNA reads TGTGCCAGCAGCGTCCGCGGGGTCTCTGGAAACACCATATATTTT.

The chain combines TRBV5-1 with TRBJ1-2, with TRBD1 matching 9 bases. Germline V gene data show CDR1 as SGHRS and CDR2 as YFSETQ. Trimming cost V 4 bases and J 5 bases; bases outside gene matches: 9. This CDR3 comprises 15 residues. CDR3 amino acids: CASSRGQGQEYGYTF. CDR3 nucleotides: TGCGCCAGCAGCAGAGGACAGGGGCAGGAATATGGCTACACCTTC.